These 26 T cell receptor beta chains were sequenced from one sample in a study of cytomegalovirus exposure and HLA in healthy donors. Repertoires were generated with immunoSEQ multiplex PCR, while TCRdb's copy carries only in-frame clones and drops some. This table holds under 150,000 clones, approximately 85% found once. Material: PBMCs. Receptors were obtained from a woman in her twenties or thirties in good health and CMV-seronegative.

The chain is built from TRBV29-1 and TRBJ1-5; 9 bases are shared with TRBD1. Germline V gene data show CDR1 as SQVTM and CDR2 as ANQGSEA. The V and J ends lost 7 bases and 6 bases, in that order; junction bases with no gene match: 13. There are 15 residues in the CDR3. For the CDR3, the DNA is TGCAGCGCTACAACCGGGACAGGGTACGCTCAGCCCCAGCATTTT. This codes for CSATTGTGYAQPQHF.

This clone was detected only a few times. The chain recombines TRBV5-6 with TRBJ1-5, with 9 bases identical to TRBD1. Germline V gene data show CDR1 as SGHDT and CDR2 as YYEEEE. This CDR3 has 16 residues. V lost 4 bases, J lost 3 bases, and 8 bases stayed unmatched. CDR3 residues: CASSPGGQGFNQPQHF. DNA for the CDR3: TGTGCCAGCAGCCCTGGGGGACAGGGTTTCAATCAGCCCCAGCATTTT.

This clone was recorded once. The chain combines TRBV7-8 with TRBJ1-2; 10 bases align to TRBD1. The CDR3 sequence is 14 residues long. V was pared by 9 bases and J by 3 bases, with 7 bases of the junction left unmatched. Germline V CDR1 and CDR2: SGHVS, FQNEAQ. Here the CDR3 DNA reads TGTGCCAGTATGACAGGGGGCTTTCACTATGGCTACACCTTC. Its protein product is CASMTGGFHYGYTF.

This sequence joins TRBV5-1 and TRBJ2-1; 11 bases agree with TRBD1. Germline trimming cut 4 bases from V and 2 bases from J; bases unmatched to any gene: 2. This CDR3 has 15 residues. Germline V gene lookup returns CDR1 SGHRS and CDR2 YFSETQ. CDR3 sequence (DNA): TGCGCCAGCAGCGCGGGACAGGGGGCCTACAATGAGCAGTTCTTC. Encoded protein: CASSAGQGAYNEQFF.

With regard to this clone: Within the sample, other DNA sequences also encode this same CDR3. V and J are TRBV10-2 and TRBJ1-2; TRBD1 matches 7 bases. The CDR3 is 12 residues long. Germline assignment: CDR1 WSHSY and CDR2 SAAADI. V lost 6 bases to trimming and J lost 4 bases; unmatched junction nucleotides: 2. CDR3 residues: CASRRDSYGYTF. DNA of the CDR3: TGCGCCAGCAGAAGGGACAGCTATGGCTACACCTTC.

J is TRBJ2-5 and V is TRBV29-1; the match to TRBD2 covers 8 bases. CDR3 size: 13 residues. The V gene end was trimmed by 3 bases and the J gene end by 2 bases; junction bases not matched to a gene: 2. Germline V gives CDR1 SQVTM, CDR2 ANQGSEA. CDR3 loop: CSVELAGQETQYF. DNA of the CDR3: TGCAGCGTTGAGCTAGCGGGTCAAGAGACCCAGTACTTC.

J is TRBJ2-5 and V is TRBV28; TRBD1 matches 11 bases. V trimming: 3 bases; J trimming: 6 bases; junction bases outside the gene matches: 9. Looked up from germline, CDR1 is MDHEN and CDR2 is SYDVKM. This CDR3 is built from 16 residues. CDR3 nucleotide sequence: TGTGCCAGCAGTTTGTCCGGGACAGGGGGTAGAAAGACCCAGTACTTC. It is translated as CASSLSGTGGRKTQYF.

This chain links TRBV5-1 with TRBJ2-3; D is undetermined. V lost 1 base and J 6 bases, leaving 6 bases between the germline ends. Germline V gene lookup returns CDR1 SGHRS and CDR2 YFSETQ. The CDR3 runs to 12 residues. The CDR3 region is CASSLPGDTQYF. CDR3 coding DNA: TGCGCCAGCAGCTTGCCCGGGGATACGCAGTATTTT.

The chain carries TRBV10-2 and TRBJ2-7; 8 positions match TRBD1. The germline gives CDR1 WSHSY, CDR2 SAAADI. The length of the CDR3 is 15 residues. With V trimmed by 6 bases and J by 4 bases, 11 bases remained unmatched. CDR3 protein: CASSPVGQGAYEQYF. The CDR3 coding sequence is TGCGCCAGCAGCCCCGTCGGGCAGGGGGCTTACGAGCAGTACTTC.

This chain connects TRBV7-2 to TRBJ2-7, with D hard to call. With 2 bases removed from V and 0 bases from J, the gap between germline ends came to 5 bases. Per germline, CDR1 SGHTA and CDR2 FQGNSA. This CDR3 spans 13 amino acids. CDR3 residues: CASSLLDSYEQYF. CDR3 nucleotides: TGTGCCAGCAGCTTACTAGACTCCTACGAGCAGTACTTC.

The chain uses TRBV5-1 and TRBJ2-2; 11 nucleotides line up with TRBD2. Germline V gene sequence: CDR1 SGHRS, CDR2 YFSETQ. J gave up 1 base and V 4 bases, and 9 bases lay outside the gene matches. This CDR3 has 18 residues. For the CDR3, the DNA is TGCGCCAGCAGCCGGGGCACTAGCGGGGGCCAGAACACCGGGGAGCTGTTTTTT. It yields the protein CASSRGTSGGQNTGELFF.

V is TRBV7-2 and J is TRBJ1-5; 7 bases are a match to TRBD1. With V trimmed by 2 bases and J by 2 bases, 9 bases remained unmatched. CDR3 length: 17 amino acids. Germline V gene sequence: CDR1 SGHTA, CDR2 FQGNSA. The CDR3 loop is CASSLRGVTGGNQPQHF. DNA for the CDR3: TGTGCCAGCAGCTTAAGGGGTGTTACAGGGGGCAATCAGCCCCAGCATTTT.

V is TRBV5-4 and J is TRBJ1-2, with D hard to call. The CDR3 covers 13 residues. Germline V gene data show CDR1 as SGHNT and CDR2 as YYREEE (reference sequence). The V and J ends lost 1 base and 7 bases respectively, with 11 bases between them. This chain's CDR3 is CASSLTADSGYTF. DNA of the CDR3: TGTGCCAGCAGCTTGACCGCCGATAGTGGCTACACCTTC.

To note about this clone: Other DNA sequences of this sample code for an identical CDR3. The CDR3: CASSRTTGSYEQYF. The DNA of the CDR3 is TGCGCCAGCAGCAGGACCACAGGGTCCTACGAGCAGTACTTC. The chain is built from TRBV5-1 and TRBJ2-7; the D gene is possibly TRBD1 (6 bases). The CDR3 consists of 14 residues. The V end was cut by 4 bases, the J end by 1 base, with 12 bases between. Per the germline V gene, CDR1 is SGHRS and CDR2 is YFSETQ.

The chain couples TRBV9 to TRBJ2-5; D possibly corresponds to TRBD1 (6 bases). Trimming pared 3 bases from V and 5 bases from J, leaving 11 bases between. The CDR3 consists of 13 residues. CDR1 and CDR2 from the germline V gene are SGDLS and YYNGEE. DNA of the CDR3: TGTGCCAGCAGCGACTCGAGGGGGGAGACCCAGTACTTC. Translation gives CASSDSRGETQYF.

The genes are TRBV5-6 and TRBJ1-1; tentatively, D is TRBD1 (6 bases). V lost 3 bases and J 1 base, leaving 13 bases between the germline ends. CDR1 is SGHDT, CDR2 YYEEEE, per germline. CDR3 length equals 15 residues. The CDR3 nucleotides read TGTGCCAGCAGCTGGGGGCGGCAGGCGAACACTGAAGCTTTCTTT. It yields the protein CASSWGRQANTEAFF.

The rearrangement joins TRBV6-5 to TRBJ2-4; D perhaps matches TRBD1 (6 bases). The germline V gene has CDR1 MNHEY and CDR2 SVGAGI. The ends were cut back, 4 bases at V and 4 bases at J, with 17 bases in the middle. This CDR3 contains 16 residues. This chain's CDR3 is CASSSHRERQKNIQYF. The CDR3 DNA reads TGTGCCAGCAGTTCCCACAGGGAGAGGCAAAAAAACATTCAGTACTTC.

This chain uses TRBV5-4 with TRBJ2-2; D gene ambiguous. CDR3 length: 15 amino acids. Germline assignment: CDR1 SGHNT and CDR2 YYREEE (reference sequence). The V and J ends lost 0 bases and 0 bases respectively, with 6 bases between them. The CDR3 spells CASSLGPTNTGELFF. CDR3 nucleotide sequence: TGTGCCAGCAGCTTGGGTCCTACGAACACCGGGGAGCTGTTTTTT.

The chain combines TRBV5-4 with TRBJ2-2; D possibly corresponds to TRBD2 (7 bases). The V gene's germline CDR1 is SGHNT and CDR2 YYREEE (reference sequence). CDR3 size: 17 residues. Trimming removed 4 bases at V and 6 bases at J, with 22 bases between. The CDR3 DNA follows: TGTGCCAGCAGCCCCAAGGGGGGCGGGGGATGGTCCGGGGAGCTGTTTTTT. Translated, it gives CASSPKGGGGWSGELFF.

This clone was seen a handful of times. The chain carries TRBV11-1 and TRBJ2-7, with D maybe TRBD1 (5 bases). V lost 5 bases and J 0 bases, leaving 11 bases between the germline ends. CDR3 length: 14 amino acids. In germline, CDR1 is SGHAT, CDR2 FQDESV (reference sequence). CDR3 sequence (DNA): TGTGCCAGCAGCCTAGACAGCCACTCCTACGAGCAGTACTTC. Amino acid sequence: CASSLDSHSYEQYF.

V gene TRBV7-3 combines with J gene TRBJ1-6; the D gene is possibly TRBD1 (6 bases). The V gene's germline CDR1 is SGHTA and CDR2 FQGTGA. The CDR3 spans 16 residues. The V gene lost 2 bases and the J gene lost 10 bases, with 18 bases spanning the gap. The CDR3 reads CASSLEGRGSHSPLHF. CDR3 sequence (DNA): TGTGCCAGCAGCTTAGAGGGCAGGGGTAGTCACTCACCCCTCCACTTT.

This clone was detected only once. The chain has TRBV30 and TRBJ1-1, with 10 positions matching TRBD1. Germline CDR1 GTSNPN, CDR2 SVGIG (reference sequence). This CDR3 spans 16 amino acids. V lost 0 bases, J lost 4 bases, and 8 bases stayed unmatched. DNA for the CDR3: TGTGCCTGGAGTGTACGACAGGGGGCGATTGTCACTGAAGCTTTCTTT. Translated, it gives CAWSVRQGAIVTEAFF.

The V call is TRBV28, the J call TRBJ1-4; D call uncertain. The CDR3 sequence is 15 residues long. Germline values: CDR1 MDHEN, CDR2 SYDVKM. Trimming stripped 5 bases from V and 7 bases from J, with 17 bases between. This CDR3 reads CASSRPTMGSEKLFF. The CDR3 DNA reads TGTGCCAGCAGTCGCCCGACCATGGGGAGTGAAAAACTGTTTTTT.

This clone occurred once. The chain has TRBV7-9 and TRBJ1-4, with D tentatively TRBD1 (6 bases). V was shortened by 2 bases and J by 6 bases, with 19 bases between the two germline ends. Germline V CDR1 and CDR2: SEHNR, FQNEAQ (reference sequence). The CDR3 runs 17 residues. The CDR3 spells CASSLRGGSRSDEKLFF. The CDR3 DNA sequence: TGTGCCAGCAGCTTAAGGGGGGGTAGCAGGTCGGATGAAAAACTGTTTTTT.

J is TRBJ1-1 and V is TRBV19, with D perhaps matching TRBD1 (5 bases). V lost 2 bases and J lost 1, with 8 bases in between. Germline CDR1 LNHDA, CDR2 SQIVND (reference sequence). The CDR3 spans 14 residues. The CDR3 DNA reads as TGTGCCAGTAGTATATCGGGGGGGAACACTGAAGCTTTCTTT. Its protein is CASSISGGNTEAFF.

The CDR3 loop is CASSHDTKSNQPQHF. The CDR3 nucleotides are TGTGCCAGCAGTCACGACACGAAGAGCAATCAGCCCCAGCATTTT. This chain connects TRBV28 to TRBJ1-5; D is unclear. V lost 5 bases and J 1 base, leaving 12 bases between the germline ends. The CDR3 runs to 15 residues. Germline CDR1 and CDR2: MDHEN and SYDVKM.